The 8 T cell receptor beta chains below were found in one sample sequenced in a study of blood T cell repertoires in COVID-19. The repertoire was sequenced with immunoSEQ multiplex PCR; TCRdb's copy has only in-frame clones and lacks some. The sample includes hundreds of thousands of clones, about 91% of them seen just once. Sequencing input: PBMCs or T cells enriched from blood (not recorded which). The source is a woman in her forties who had recovered from COVID-19.

The chain carries TRBV2 and TRBJ1-4; possibly TRBD1 for D (5 bases). V lost 3 bases, J lost 9 bases, and 14 bases lay in between. Germline CDR1 reads SNHLY; CDR2 reads FYNNEI. CDR3 length equals 14 residues. CDR3 coding DNA: TGTGCCAGCAGTGATACAGGATATTCCAAAAAACTGTTTTTT. Translating gives CASSDTGYSKKLFF.

This chain joins TRBV4-1 and TRBJ2-1, with TRBD2 matching over 7 bases. CDR3 size: 15 residues. V dropped 2 bases and J dropped 3; count of bases not matched to a gene: 4. The germline gives CDR1 MGHRA, CDR2 YSYEKL. The CDR3 is CASSQREGSYNEQFF. DNA of the CDR3: TGCGCCAGCAGCCAAAGGGAGGGAAGCTACAATGAGCAGTTCTTC.

This clone was recorded once. This sequence joins TRBV18 and TRBJ1-1; D is unresolved. The V end lost 6 bases, the J end lost 6 bases, and 11 bases lay between the germline ends. The CDR3 runs 12 residues. Germline V lookup: CDR1 KGHSH, CDR2 LQKENI. This CDR3 reads CASSTREAEAFF. CDR3 bases: TGTGCCAGCTCTACTCGTGAAGCTGAAGCTTTCTTT.

The rearrangement uses TRBV6-6 and TRBJ1-2; 7 bases map to TRBD1. The CDR3 is 17 amino acids. The germline CDR1 and CDR2 sequences are MNHNY and SVGAGI (reference sequence). The trim removed 5 bases at V and 3 bases at J, leaving 15 bases unmatched. The CDR3 is CASSRSGTGAQYYGYTF. The CDR3, as DNA: TGTGCCAGCAGTAGATCCGGAACAGGGGCACAATACTATGGCTACACCTTC.

With respect to this clone: This CDR3 is also generated by other DNA sequences in the sample. V gene TRBV24-1 combines with J gene TRBJ2-1; 9 bases agree with TRBD1. Germline assignment: CDR1 KGHDR and CDR2 SFDVKD. The length of the CDR3 is 16 residues. J gave up 1 base and V 4 bases, and 4 bases lay outside the gene matches. The CDR3 protein is CATSDPGQGSYNEQFF. The DNA of the CDR3 is TGTGCCACCAGTGACCCGGGACAGGGTTCCTACAATGAGCAGTTCTTC.

V gene TRBV4-1 combines with J gene TRBJ2-7, with D unclear. The CDR3 sequence is 17 residues long. V was pared by 5 bases and J by 0 bases, with 20 bases between. Per the germline V gene, CDR1 is MGHRA and CDR2 is YSYEKL. CDR3 residues: CASSKDPRRDFSYEQYF. The CDR3 bases are TGCGCCAGCAGCAAGGATCCGAGGCGAGACTTCTCCTACGAGCAGTACTTC.

The rearrangement links TRBV9 to TRBJ2-2; the match to TRBD2 covers 11 bases. V shed 10 bases, J shed 4 bases, and the junction held 12 bases outside the gene matches. CDR1 is SGDLS, CDR2 YYNGEE, per germline. There are 16 residues in the CDR3. The CDR3 nucleotides read TGTGCCTCAGCGTTAGCGGGGGGGCCGATCACCGGGGAGCTGTTTTTT. The encoded protein is CASALAGGPITGELFF.

V usage is TRBV12-3 or TRBV12-4 and J usage is TRBJ2-1; no clear D. V was cut by 3 bases and J by 4 bases, with 7 bases left in between. CDR3 size: 13 residues. DNA for the CDR3: TGTGCCAGCAGTTTCGAGGTTTACAATGAGCAGTTCTTC. Translated, it gives CASSFEVYNEQFF.